A single sample is the source of the 3 T cell receptor beta chains below, sequenced in a study of blood T cell repertoires in COVID-19. The protocol was immunoSEQ multiplex PCR, while the TCRdb copy is restricted to in-frame clones and leaves out a portion. The sample includes some 99,000 clones, roughly 75% of them seen just once. The sample consisted of peripheral blood. These receptors all come from a human donor in a cohort sampled during active or convalescent COVID-19.

The V gene is TRBV6-6, the J gene TRBJ2-1; TRBD2 matches at 11 bases. Trimming at V came to 10 bases and at J to 4 bases, leaving 6 bases not matched to a gene. The CDR3 length is 14 residues. The V gene's germline CDR1 is MNHNY and CDR2 SVGAGI (reference sequence). CDR3 nucleotide sequence: TGTGCCACTGAACTAGCGGGGGTTTACAATGAGCAGTTCTTC. This codes for CATELAGVYNEQFF.

This chain links TRBV4-3 with TRBJ2-7; 8 bases fit TRBD1. Germline V gene sequence: CDR1 LGHNA, CDR2 YSLEER. This CDR3 spans 15 amino acids. Germline trimming cut 1 base from V and 9 bases from J; bases unmatched to any gene: 11. This CDR3 is CASSQGTGPLRGQYF. CDR3 bases: TGCGCCAGCAGCCAAGGGACAGGGCCACTACGAGGGCAGTACTTC.

This clone showed up just once. This sequence joins TRBV16 and TRBJ1-1; the match to TRBD1 covers 7 bases. The germline CDR1 and CDR2 sequences are KGHSY and FQNENV. V shed 6 bases and J 0 bases; nucleotides not matched to a gene: 10. The CDR3 runs to 16 residues. In DNA, the CDR3 is TGTGCCAGCAGTCAACGACAGGGCCGGATGAACACTGAAGCTTTCTTT. Translated: CASSQRQGRMNTEAFF. The whole variable domain, remainder taken from reference TRBV16 and TRBJ1-1, is GEEVAQTPKHLVRGEGQKAKLYCAPIKGHSYVFWYQQVLKNEFKFLISFQNENVFDETGMPKERFSAKCLPNSPCSLEIQATKLEDSAVYFCASSQRQGRMNTEAFFGQGTRLTVV.